This T cell receptor (beta chain) was obtained from a study of blood T cell repertoires in COVID-19. Background on the study: Donors in the United States, Italy and Spain gave samples during acute or convalescent COVID-19. Nucleic acid was either cDNA or gDNA, and it came from T cells, B-cell-depleted T cells, or PBMCs.

V was trimmed by 4 bases and J by 2 bases, leaving 12 bases between them. Germline CDR1 reads SGHDT; CDR2 reads YYEEEE. CDR3 size: 14 residues. Seattle cases were enrolled at active infection and followed longitudinally. In the original analysis: The assay estimated nucleated cells by amplifying reference gene primers. Sequencing was performed with immunoSEQ multiplex PCR; in TCRdb, only in-frame clones are kept and a portion is missing. For V, J and clone size, that table is used; D and trimming come from the DNA. The profile shows around 300,000 clones, 91% of them singletons. The origin of this receptor is a woman aged 25 to 39 with COVID-19, enrolled during active disease. Sequencing was done on a sample of peripheral blood. The chain has TRBV5-6 and TRBJ1-2; the D is unclear. The CDR3 DNA follows: TGTGCCAGCAGCACCAAAGAGATGAACTATGGCTACACCTTC. Amino acids: CASSTKEMNYGYTF. The variable domain in full, with the rest retrieved from reference TRBV5-6 and TRBJ1-2, is DAGVTQSPTHLIKTRGQQVTLRCSPKSGHDTVSWYQQALGQGPQFIFQYYEEEERQRGNFPDRFSGHQFPNYSSELNVNALLLGDSALYLCASSTKEMNYGYTFGSGTRLTVV.